This entry lists 16 T cell receptor beta chains sequenced from one sample in a study of T cell repertoires in cytomegalovirus infection. No antigen has been assigned to these receptors. TCRdb used MiXCR to reprocess the reads, holding one entry per CDR3 protein. Of fewer than 350,000 distinct CDR3 sequences in the sample, roughly 28% were seen once. The specimen was cultured PBMCs, collected from culture after CMV antigen stimulation. The source of these receptors is a human donor in good health (CMV status not recorded). Some clones in this sample may be carry-over from other donors' samples.

Ten or more counts support this clonotype. The chain links TRBV18 to TRBJ1-1; TRBD1 matches 10 bases. Germline V gives CDR1 KGHSH, CDR2 LQKENI. The length of the CDR3 is 18 residues. J gave up 1 base and V 2 bases, and 10 bases lay outside the gene matches. The CDR3 region has the DNA TGTGCCAGCTCACCAAGACAGGGGGCGGCGGGGACGAACACTGAAGCTTTCTTT. Its protein is CASSPRQGAAGTNTEAFF.

This clonotype has just a few counts. V usage is TRBV7-8 and J usage is TRBJ1-4; TRBD1 matches at 7 bases. The J segment lost 13 bases and the V segment lost 5 bases, leaving 16 bases of the junction unmatched. Germline loops: CDR1 SGHVS, CDR2 FQNEAQ. The CDR3 consists of 15 residues. The CDR3 sequence is CASSERTGLFGGLFF. CDR3 coding DNA: TGTGCCAGCAGCGAACGGACAGGTCTATTTGGGGGACTGTTTTTT.

This clonotype turned up a few times. V and J are TRBV19 and TRBJ1-1; D perhaps matches TRBD1 (5 bases). Germline V gene sequence: CDR1 LNHDA, CDR2 SQIVND (reference sequence). The V end lost 6 bases, the J end lost 1 base, and 9 bases lay between the germline ends. This CDR3 is 13 amino acids long. The CDR3 here is CASSEDKNTEAFF. The CDR3 DNA reads as TGTGCCAGTAGCGAGGACAAGAACACTGAAGCTTTCTTT.

This clonotype has a handful of counts. V and J are TRBV15 and TRBJ1-5; tentatively, D is TRBD1 (5 bases). Trimming pared 0 bases from V and 0 bases from J, leaving 12 bases between. This CDR3 contains 17 residues. Germline values: CDR1 LNHNV, CDR2 YYDKDF (reference sequence). CDR3 DNA sequence: TGTGCCACCAGCAGAGATTATCGACAGAATAGCAATCAGCCCCAGCATTTT. It translates to CATSRDYRQNSNQPQHF.

This clonotype was seen a handful of times. V and J are TRBV6-7 and TRBJ1-2; 8 bases map to TRBD1. TRBV6-7 is labeled an ORF, and its function is uncertain. The CDR3 has 15 residues. With 10 bases clipped from V and 5 bases from J, the junction kept 15 bases outside the gene matches. CDR3 nucleotide sequence: TGTGCCACCCTGGACAGGGAGGTTCGTTTGTATGGCTACACCTTC. Translated, it gives CATLDREVRLYGYTF.

By share, this clonotype ranks as medium-sized. This CDR3 reads CATSDPLLAGGHEQFF. DNA for the CDR3: TGTGCCACCAGTGATCCCCTTCTAGCGGGGGGGCATGAGCAGTTCTTC. This chain links TRBV24-1 with TRBJ2-1; TRBD2 aligns across 12 bases. Germline CDR1 is KGHDR and CDR2 is SFDVKD. Germline trimming cut 3 bases from V and 8 bases from J; bases unmatched to any gene: 7. The CDR3 extends over 16 amino acids.

The table lists this clonotype with a few counts. V and J are TRBV12-5 and TRBJ1-2; no reliable D call. The CDR3 runs to 14 residues. CDR1 is LGHNT, CDR2 FRNRAP, per germline. V lost 7 bases, J lost 6 bases, and 18 bases lay in between. CDR3 region: CASASGRAGNGYTF. DNA for the CDR3: TGTGCTAGTGCGAGCGGGAGGGCAGGAAATGGCTACACCTTC.

The J gene is TRBJ2-1, the V gene TRBV7-2, with a weak D call TRBD1 (5 bases). The V gene's germline CDR1 is SGHTA and CDR2 FQGNSA. Trimming shortened V by 1 base and J by 0 bases, and 7 bases separated the two germline ends. The CDR3 sequence is 15 residues long. DNA of the CDR3: TGTGCCAGCAGCTTAGGACAGAACTCCTACAATGAGCAGTTCTTC. Translated, it gives CASSLGQNSYNEQFF.

The chain uses TRBV7-9 and TRBJ2-7; tentatively, D is TRBD2 (6 bases). Germline V lookup: CDR1 SEHNR, CDR2 FQNEAQ (reference sequence). Trimming shortened V by 4 bases and J by 6 bases, and 22 bases separated the two germline ends. The CDR3 has 16 residues. CDR3 in amino acids: CASSSVGGLRGSEQYF. DNA of the CDR3: TGTGCCAGCAGCTCAGTTGGAGGGCTGAGAGGTTCCGAGCAGTACTTC.

The sample holds a few counts of this clonotype. The chain employs TRBV28 and TRBJ2-7, with TRBD2 matching 7 bases. Germline CDR1 and CDR2: MDHEN and SYDVKM. V lost 5 bases and J lost 0; bases outside the gene matches: 10. This CDR3 has 16 residues. The CDR3 DNA sequence: TGTGCCAGCAGTCCGGTGGGGCGGGGGAACTCCTACGAGCAGTACTTC. Protein product: CASSPVGRGNSYEQYF.

This sequence joins TRBV5-4 and TRBJ1-4; perhaps TRBD1 as D (6 bases). V was pared by 10 bases and J by 10 bases, with 23 bases between. The germline gives CDR1 SGHNT, CDR2 YYREEE (reference sequence). CDR3 length equals 14 residues. CDR3 sequence: CAGSGASDTRKLFF. The CDR3 DNA reads TGTGCCGGATCAGGGGCTTCCGACACAAGAAAACTGTTTTTT. The whole variable domain, remainder taken from reference TRBV5-4 and TRBJ1-4, is ETGVTQSPTHLIKTRGQQVTLRCSSQSGHNTVSWYQQALGQGPQFIFQYYREEENGRGNFPPRFSGLQFPNYSSELNVNALELDDSALYLCAGSGASDTRKLFFGSGTQLSVL.

The V and J genes are TRBV7-2 and TRBJ1-5, with D maybe TRBD1 (6 bases). The CDR3 has 14 amino acids. Trimming shortened V by 6 bases and J by 4 bases, and 13 bases separated the two germline ends. Germline V lookup: CDR1 SGHTA, CDR2 FQGNSA. The CDR3 coding sequence is TGTGCCAGCAGGTTCCCAGGGGCAAATCAGCCCCAGCATTTT. This encodes CASRFPGANQPQHF.

This clonotype is a singleton in its sample. This sequence joins TRBV9 and TRBJ1-1, with D hard to call. The CDR3 is 13 residues long. Trimming took 5 bases from V and 4 from J, leaving 12 bases between them. The germline gives CDR1 SGDLS, CDR2 YYNGEE. The CDR3 loop reads CASSAPAATEAFF. The CDR3 DNA sequence: TGTGCCAGCAGTGCGCCTGCGGCCACTGAAGCTTTCTTT.

DNA for the CDR3: TGTGCCAGCAGTCCTCTACAGGGAAGCTCCTACGAGCAGTACTTC. It is translated as CASSPLQGSSYEQYF. The chain links TRBV28 to TRBJ2-7, with D possibly TRBD1 on 6 matching bases. CDR1 is MDHEN and CDR2 is SYDVKM in the germline V gene. This CDR3 is 15 amino acids long. V was pared by 5 bases and J by 0 bases, with 14 bases between.

This clonotype was seen a few times. The chain is built from TRBV27 and TRBJ2-7; TRBD1 is a possible D gene (7 bases). Trimming stripped 3 bases from V and 3 bases from J, with 15 bases between. Germline values: CDR1 MNHEY, CDR2 SMNVEV (reference sequence). The CDR3 runs 15 residues. CDR3 DNA sequence: TGTGCCAGCAGTTTCTCGCGGGACAGTGGCTACGAGCAGTACTTC. Protein product: CASSFSRDSGYEQYF.

The gene calls are TRBV4-2 and TRBJ1-6, with 7 bases identical to TRBD1. Trimming cost V 2 bases and J 6 bases; bases outside gene matches: 4. The CDR3 is 15 amino acids. Per the germline V gene, CDR1 is LGHNA and CDR2 is YNFKEQ. As DNA, the CDR3 is TGTGCCAGCAGCCAAAAGGGGGCGGGTAATTCACCCCTCCACTTT. Protein: CASSQKGAGNSPLHF.